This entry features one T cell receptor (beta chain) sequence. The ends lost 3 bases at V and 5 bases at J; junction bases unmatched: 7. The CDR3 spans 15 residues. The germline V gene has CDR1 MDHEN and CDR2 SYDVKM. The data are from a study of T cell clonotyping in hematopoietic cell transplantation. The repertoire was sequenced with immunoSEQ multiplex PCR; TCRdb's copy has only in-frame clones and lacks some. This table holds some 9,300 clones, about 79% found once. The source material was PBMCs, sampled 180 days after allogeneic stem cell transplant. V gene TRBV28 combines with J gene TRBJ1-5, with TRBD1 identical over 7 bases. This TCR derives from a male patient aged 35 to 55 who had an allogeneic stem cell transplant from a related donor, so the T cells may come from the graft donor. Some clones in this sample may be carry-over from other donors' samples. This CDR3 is CASSFQRGRHQPQHF. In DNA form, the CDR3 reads TGTGCCAGCAGTTTTCAAAGGGGGCGTCATCAGCCCCAGCATTTT.